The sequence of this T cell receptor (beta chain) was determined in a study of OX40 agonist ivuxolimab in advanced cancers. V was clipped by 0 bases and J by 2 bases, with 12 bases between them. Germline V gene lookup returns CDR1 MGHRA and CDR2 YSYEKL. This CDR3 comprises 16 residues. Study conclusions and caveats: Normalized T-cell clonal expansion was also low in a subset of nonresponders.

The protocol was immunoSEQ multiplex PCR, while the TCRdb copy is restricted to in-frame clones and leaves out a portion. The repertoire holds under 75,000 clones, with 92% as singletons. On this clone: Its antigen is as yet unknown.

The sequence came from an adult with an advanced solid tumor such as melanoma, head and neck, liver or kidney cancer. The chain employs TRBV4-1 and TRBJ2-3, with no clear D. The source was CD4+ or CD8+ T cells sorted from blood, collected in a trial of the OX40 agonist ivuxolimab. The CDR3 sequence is CASSQESSWDTDTQYF. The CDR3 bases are TGCGCCAGCAGCCAAGAAAGTAGTTGGGACACAGATACGCAGTATTTT.